This TCR beta chain was profiled in a study of response to subunit inactivated influenza vaccine. This clonotype was detected many times. Antigen unknown. TCRdb reanalysed the RT-PCR reads using MiXCR and keeps one entry per CDR3 protein. The data show about 700,000 distinct CDR3 sequences, 11% to 15% seen once. The germline V gene has CDR1 LNHDA and CDR2 SQIVND (reference sequence). Trimming removed 5 bases from V and 3 bases from J, with 17 bases in between. The CDR3 loop spans 15 amino acids. The study, taken as a whole, reports: The authors put forward the suggestion that each seasonal influenza vaccination may bring in only a limited number of new T cells.

The clonotype originates from a man between 45 and 60 years old who received an inactivated influenza vaccine. Sequenced material: PBMCs from blood, taken 14 days before vaccination. This chain joins TRBV19 and TRBJ2-7; D perhaps matches TRBD1 (6 bases). CDR3: CASSSRGHGFYEQYF. The CDR3 nucleotides read TGTGCCAGTAGTTCCCGGGGACACGGCTTCTACGAGCAGTACTTC.